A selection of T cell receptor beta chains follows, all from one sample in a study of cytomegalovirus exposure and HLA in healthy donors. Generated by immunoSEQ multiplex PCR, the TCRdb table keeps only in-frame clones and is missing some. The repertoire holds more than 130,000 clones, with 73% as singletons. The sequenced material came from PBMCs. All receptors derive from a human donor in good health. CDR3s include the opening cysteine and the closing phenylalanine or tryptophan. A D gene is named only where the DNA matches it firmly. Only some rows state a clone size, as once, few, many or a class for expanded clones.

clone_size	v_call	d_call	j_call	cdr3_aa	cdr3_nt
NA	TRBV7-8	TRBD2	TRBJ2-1	CASSASTSGGPYNEQFF	TGTGCCAGCAGCGCCTCGACTAGCGGGGGGCCCTACAATGAGCAGTTCTTC
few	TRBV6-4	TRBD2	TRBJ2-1	CASSETSAGQQFF	TGTGCCAGCAGTGAAACTAGCGCCGGCCAGCAGTTCTTC
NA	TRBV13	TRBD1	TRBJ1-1	CASDLAGQGVEGTEAFF	TGTGCCAGTGACCTGGCGGGACAGGGGGTTGAGGGCACTGAAGCTTTCTTT
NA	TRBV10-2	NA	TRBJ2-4	CASSEMARGIQYF	TGCGCCAGCAGTGAGATGGCTAGGGGCATCCAGTACTTC
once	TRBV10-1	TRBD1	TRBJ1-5	CASSDPQGGNQPQHF	TGCGCCAGCAGTGACCCTCAGGGGGGCAATCAGCCCCAGCATTTT
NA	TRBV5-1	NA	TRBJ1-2	CASSLARGRSYGYTF	TGCGCCAGCAGCTTGGCCAGGGGACGGAGCTATGGCTACACCTTC
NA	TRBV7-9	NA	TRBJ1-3	CASSLSSGNAIYF	TGTGCCAGCAGCCTCAGTTCGGGGAACGCCATATATTTT
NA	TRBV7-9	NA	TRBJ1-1	CASSSPGGTEAFF	TGTGCCAGCAGCTCCCCGGGGGGCACTGAAGCTTTCTTT
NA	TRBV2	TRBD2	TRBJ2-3	CASSEGTSVADTQYF	TGTGCCAGCAGTGAAGGGACTAGCGTTGCAGATACGCAGTATTTT
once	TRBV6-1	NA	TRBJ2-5	CASSELHSGHGDYGTQYF	TGTGCCAGCAGTGAACTTCACTCGGGACACGGAGACTATGGGACCCAGTACTTC
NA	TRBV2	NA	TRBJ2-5	CASSVRRTQETQYF	TGTGCCAGCAGTGTAAGGCGGACACAAGAGACCCAGTACTTC
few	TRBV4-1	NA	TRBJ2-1	CASSQEGLTNNEQFF	TGCGCCAGCAGCCAAGAAGGACTAACAAACAATGAGCAGTTCTTC
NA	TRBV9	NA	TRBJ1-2	CASSVGLDSYYGYTF	TGTGCCAGCAGCGTAGGTTTAGACTCCTACTATGGCTACACCTTC
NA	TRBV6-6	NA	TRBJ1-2	CASSYSGRGGYTF	TGTGCCAGCAGTTACTCTGGACGGGGTGGCTACACCTTC
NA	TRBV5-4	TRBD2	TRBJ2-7	CASSPGAGGSYEQYF	TGTGCCAGCAGCCCCGGGGCGGGAGGATCCTACGAGCAGTACTTC
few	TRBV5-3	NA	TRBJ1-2	CAPLGGPIYGYTF	TGTGCCCCCCTCGGGGGACCAATCTATGGCTACACCTTC
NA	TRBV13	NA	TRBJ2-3	CASSSGQGTDTQYF	TGTGCCAGCAGCTCCGGACAAGGCACAGATACGCAGTATTTT
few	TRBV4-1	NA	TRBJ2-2	CASSLNNRATGELFF	TGCGCCAGCAGCCTCAATAACAGGGCTACCGGGGAGCTGTTTTTT
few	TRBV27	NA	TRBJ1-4	CASSRGSDNEKLFF	TGTGCCAGCAGTCGGGGGAGCGATAATGAAAAACTGTTTTTT
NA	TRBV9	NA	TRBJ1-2	CASSAYRHYGYTF	TGTGCCAGCAGCGCCTACAGACACTATGGCTACACCTTC
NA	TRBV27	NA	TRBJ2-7	CASSSAGPSGEQYF	TGTGCCAGCAGTTCCGCGGGACCCTCCGGCGAGCAGTACTTC
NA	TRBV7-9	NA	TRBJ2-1	CASSLVGGADWRFF	TGTGCCAGCAGCTTAGTAGGGGGTGCGGATTGGCGGTTCTTC
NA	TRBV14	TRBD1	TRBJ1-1	CASSQDWTGDEAFF	TGTGCCAGCAGCCAAGATTGGACAGGAGATGAAGCTTTCTTT
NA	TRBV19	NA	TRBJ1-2	CASSPDRDYGYTF	TGTGCCAGTAGCCCGGACAGAGACTATGGCTACACCTTC
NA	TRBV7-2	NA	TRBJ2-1	CASSLVSGLQVSEQFF	TGTGCCAGCAGCTTAGTTTCCGGACTTCAAGTCAGTGAGCAGTTCTTC
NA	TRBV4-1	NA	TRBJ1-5	CASSQGAPLSNQPQHF	TGCGCCAGCAGCCAGGGGGCCCCCTTGAGCAATCAGCCCCAGCATTTT
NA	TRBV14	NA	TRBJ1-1	CASSQVPGLLTEAFF	TGTGCCAGCAGCCAGGTACCGGGACTCCTAACTGAAGCTTTCTTT
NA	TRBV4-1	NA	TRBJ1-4	CASSQILEKLFF	TGCGCCAGCAGCCAAATCCTTGAAAAACTGTTTTTT
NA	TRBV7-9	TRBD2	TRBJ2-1	CASSFGGTSGSYNEQFF	TGTGCCAGCAGCTTTGGCGGGACTAGCGGGTCCTACAATGAGCAGTTCTTC
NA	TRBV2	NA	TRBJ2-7	CASSAGKRDIYEQYF	TGTGCCAGCAGTGCGGGAAAAAGGGACATATACGAGCAGTACTTC
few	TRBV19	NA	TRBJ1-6	CASSIGGQNSPLHF	TGTGCCAGTAGTATAGGGGGGCAGAATTCACCCCTCCACTTT
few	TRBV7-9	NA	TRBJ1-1	CASVGANTEAFF	TGTGCCAGCGTTGGAGCGAACACTGAAGCTTTCTTT
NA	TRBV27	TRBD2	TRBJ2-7	CASSLGLAASYEQYF	TGTGCCAGCAGTTTAGGCCTAGCGGCCTCCTACGAGCAGTACTTC
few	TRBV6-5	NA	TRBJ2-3	CASSRLSQSTDTQYF	TGTGCCAGCAGTCGACTATCTCAAAGCACAGATACGCAGTATTTT
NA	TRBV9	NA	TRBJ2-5	CASSVGLSLQETQYF	TGTGCCAGCAGCGTTGGGCTTTCGTTACAAGAGACCCAGTACTTC
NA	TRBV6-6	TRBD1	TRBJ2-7	CANRQGLEYEQYF	TGTGCCAACAGACAGGGCCTAGAGTACGAGCAGTACTTC
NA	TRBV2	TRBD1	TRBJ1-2	CASRDRDSYGYPF	TGTGCCAGCAGAGACAGGGATTCCTATGGCTACCCCTTC
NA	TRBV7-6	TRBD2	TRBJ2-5	CASSLAGSQETQYF	TGTGCCAGCTCACTAGCGGGGAGTCAAGAGACTCAGTACTTC
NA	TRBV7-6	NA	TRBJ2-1	CASSHHMTGPTNYNEQFF	TGTGCCAGCAGCCATCACATGACAGGCCCGACAAATTACAATGAGCAGTTCTTC
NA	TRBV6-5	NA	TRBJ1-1	CASSIDKNTEAFF	TGTGCCAGCAGTATAGACAAGAACACTGAAGCTTTCTTT
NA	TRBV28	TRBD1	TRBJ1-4	CASSYGAGGGEKLFF	TGTGCCAGCAGCTATGGGGCAGGGGGTGGGGAAAAACTGTTTTTT
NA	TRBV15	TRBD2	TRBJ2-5	CATSREASGGPPQETQYF	TGTGCCACCAGCAGAGAGGCTAGCGGGGGCCCCCCCCAAGAGACCCAGTACTTC
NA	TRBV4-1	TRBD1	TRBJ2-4	CASSQESGGGNIQYF	TGCGCCAGCAGCCAAGAATCAGGGGGCGGGAACATTCAGTACTTC
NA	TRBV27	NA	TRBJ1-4	CASSPPGGGANEKLFF	TGTGCCAGCAGTCCCCCCGGCGGGGGTGCTAATGAAAAACTGTTTTTT
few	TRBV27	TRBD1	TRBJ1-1	CASSLTGGYTEAFF	TGTGCCAGCAGTTTAACAGGGGGCTACACTGAAGCTTTCTTT